This record looks at one T cell receptor (beta chain) sequence and its context. This entry is derived from a study of lymphopenia after photon versus proton radiotherapy. The CDR3 is 15 amino acids. Trimming took off 2 bases at V and 1 base at J, with 11 bases between the two ends. In germline, CDR1 is SGHTA, CDR2 FQGNSA. Using immunoSEQ multiplex PCR, the repertoire was profiled, and TCRdb retains in-frame clones only, with some absent. The sample records some 16,000 clones, roughly nine tenths being singletons. Sample: peripheral blood, taken from a patient treated with proton-based radiotherapy. This chain links TRBV7-2 with TRBJ2-5; weak D call: TRBD2 (5 bases). This receptor was taken from a woman aged 55-69 years with cholangiocarcinoma. Some clones in this sample may be carry-over from other donors' samples. The chain's CDR3 is CASSLYKRPQETQYF. DNA for the CDR3: TGTGCCAGCAGCTTATATAAGCGGCCCCAAGAGACCCAGTACTTC.